This T cell receptor (beta chain) was profiled in a study of shared clonotypes between healthy human individuals. Tens of thousands of T cell genomes (roughly 190 ng DNA) went into each sorted-subset replicate. Produced via immunoSEQ multiplex PCR; TCRdb's table is partial and in-frame only. This table has fewer than 1.4 million clones, around three quarters appearing once. To note about this clone: Its matching antigen is unknown.

Study findings and constraints: What rarefaction showed was incomplete sorted-subset sequencing despite large depth.

The sequence was obtained from a man younger than 35 in good health. Some clones in this sample may be carry-over from other donors' samples. Sequencing was performed on memory CD4+ T cells from PBMCs. Described subset: CD45RA-negative fraction.

The CDR3 region has the DNA TGTGCCAGCAGCCTCCAAGAAGGGGAAGGCTACACCTTC. Translated: CASSLQEGEGYTF. The chain joins TRBV6-7 to TRBJ1-2; D might be TRBD1 (5 bases). TRBV6-7 is an open reading frame whose function is uncertain. The CDR3 sequence is 13 residues long. Trimming shortened V by 6 bases and J by 8 bases, and 16 bases separated the two germline ends.